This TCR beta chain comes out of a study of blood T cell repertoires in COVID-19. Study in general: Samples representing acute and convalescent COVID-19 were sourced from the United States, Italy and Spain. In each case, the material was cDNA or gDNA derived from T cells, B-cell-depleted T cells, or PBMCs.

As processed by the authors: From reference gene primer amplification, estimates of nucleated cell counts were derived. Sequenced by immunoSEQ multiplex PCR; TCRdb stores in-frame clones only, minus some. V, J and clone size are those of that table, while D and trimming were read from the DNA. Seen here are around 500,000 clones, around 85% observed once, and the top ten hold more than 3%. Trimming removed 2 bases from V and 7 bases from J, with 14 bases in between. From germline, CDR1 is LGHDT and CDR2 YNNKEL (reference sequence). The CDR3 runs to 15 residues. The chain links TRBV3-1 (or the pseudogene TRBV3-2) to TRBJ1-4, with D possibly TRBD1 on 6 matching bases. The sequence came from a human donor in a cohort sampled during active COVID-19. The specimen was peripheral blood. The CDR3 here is CASSQRSGGGEKLFF. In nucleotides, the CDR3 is TGTGCCAGCAGCCAACGATCGGGGGGCGGTGAAAAACTGTTTTTT.